This TCR beta chain emerged from a study of shared clonotypes between healthy human individuals. V was pared by 10 bases and J by 7 bases, with 19 bases between. CDR3 length equals 14 residues. Germline V lookup: CDR1 MNHEY, CDR2 SMNVEV (reference sequence). To note about this clone: The antigen is not known.

Points from the study as a whole: Limited genetic and exposure-history diversity came from having few donors. Sampling involved blood alone; tissue repertoires likely differ.

Naive CD8 cells lacked CD45RO and underwent positive selection for CCR7, leaving out terminally differentiated effector memory CD45RA+ cells. Every donor, a Caucasian adult, lived in Nashville, Tennessee. The repertoire was sequenced with immunoSEQ multiplex PCR; TCRdb's copy has only in-frame clones and lacks some. The data show about 870,000 clones, with over 90% seen just once and around 24% held by the top ten. The rearrangement uses TRBV27 and TRBJ1-4; D uncertain. This clonotype was obtained from a man aged 25 to 45 in good health. The sample comprised naive CD8+ T cells sorted from blood. The CDR3 DNA reads TGTGCCACCTCGATGCGTGGCAAGGGTGAAAAACTGTTTTTT. It encodes CATSMRGKGEKLFF.